This TCR beta chain emerged from a study of blood T cell repertoires in COVID-19. Looked up from germline, CDR1 is MRHNA and CDR2 is SNTAGT. This CDR3 region has 13 residues. Trimming took off 4 bases at V and 7 bases at J, with 10 bases between the two ends. The repertoire was sequenced with immunoSEQ multiplex PCR; TCRdb's copy has only in-frame clones and lacks some. Among a few hundred thousand clones, nearly 90% were seen once, and the ten largest hold approximately 2%. The sequenced sample consisted of peripheral blood. J is TRBJ2-2 and V is TRBV6-4; D ambiguous. This clonotype was sampled from a woman aged 25-40 years with COVID-19, enrolled during active disease. This chain's CDR3 is CASSATNGGELFF. The CDR3 region has the DNA TGTGCCAGCAGTGCCACTAATGGCGGGGAGCTGTTTTTT.